What follows are 18 T cell receptor beta chains derived from one specimen sequenced in a study of T cell repertoires in cytomegalovirus infection. Via MiXCR, TCRdb re-called the reads, giving one row per CDR3 protein. The table includes 150,000 to 200,000 distinct CDR3 sequences, about 18% detected once. The sample was CD8+ T cells from PBMCs. These receptors came from a human donor in good health (CMV status not recorded). Some clones in this sample may be carry-over from other donors' samples.

This CDR3 is CSVEDGNEQFF. The DNA for the CDR3 is TGCAGCGTTGAAGACGGAAATGAGCAGTTCTTC. The V and J genes are TRBV29-1 and TRBJ2-1; D is undetermined. The CDR3 is 11 residues long. Trimming removed 0 bases from V and 7 bases from J, with 4 bases in between. CDR1 and CDR2 from the germline V gene are SQVTM and ANQGSEA.

The rearrangement joins TRBV28 to TRBJ2-7, with D possibly being TRBD1 (6 bases). V was cut by 7 bases and J by 2 bases, with 15 bases left in between. The CDR3 runs 14 residues. The germline V gene has CDR1 MDHEN and CDR2 SYDVKM. DNA for the CDR3: TGTGCCAGCACCCTACCAGGACAGACCTACGAGCAGTACTTC. Amino acids: CASTLPGQTYEQYF.

With regard to this clonotype: An end of the junction differs from the germline gene, which may be a read error. The chain joins TRBV20-1 to TRBJ2-1; TRBD2 aligns across 8 bases. Per the germline V gene, CDR1 is DFQATT and CDR2 is SNEGSKA (reference sequence). The CDR3 sequence is 12 residues long. DNA of the CDR3: TGCAGTGCAGGGACTAGTTACGCTGAGCAGTTGTTC. Translated: CSAGTSYAEQLF.

The rearrangement links TRBV6-2 or TRBV6-3 to TRBJ2-1; TRBD2 aligns across 8 bases. The J segment lost 8 bases and the V segment lost 4 bases, leaving 13 bases of the junction unmatched. This CDR3 has 16 residues. Germline V lookup: CDR1 MNHEY, CDR2 SVGEGT. The CDR3 DNA reads as TGTGCCAGCAGTTCCCCCCTGCGGACTAGCTCCGATGAGCAGTTCTTC. Protein product: CASSSPLRTSSDEQFF.

The chain recombines TRBV7-2 with TRBJ1-2; no clear D. CDR3 length: 16 amino acids. Germline assignment: CDR1 SGHTA and CDR2 FQGNSA. V lost 3 bases, J lost 5 bases, and 19 bases lay in between. The CDR3 DNA follows: TGTGCCAGCAGCTTTGCCCCCGAGAGCCCAAGGTATGGCTACACCTTC. Translated: CASSFAPESPRYGYTF.

The table lists this clonotype with a few counts. V and J are TRBV6-5 and TRBJ2-7; TRBD1 agrees at 9 bases. Trimming removed 2 bases from V and 0 bases from J; junction bases left unmatched: 11. The CDR3 extends over 18 amino acids. Per the germline V gene, CDR1 is MNHEY and CDR2 is SVGAGI. CDR3 sequence: CASSYHPGDRVSSYEQYF. The CDR3 nucleotides read TGTGCCAGCAGTTACCATCCCGGGGACAGGGTCAGCTCCTACGAGCAGTACTTC.

The V call is TRBV7-6, the J call TRBJ2-7; TRBD2 might be the D (6 bases). The ends were cut back, 5 bases at V and 6 bases at J, with 14 bases in the middle. The CDR3 covers 13 residues. CDR1 is SGHVS, CDR2 FNYEAQ, per germline. The CDR3 coding sequence is TGTGCCAGCAGCGCCCGACCCGGGGGCGAGCAGTACTTC. Its protein product is CASSARPGGEQYF.

This clonotype has at least ten counts. The V call is TRBV7-3, the J call TRBJ2-5, with 11 nucleotides matching TRBD1. Trimming took 4 bases from V and 4 from J; bases not matched to a gene: 5. CDR1 is SGHTA, CDR2 FQGTGA, per germline. This CDR3 comprises 15 residues. The DNA of the CDR3 is TGTGCCAGCAGCTCCAGGACAGGGGGCCCAGAGACCCAGTACTTC. The encoded protein is CASSSRTGGPETQYF. Filled out from reference TRBV7-3 and TRBJ2-5, the complete variable domain reads GAGVSQTPSNKVTEKGKYVELRCDPISGHTALYWYRQSLGQGPEFLIYFQGTGAADDSGLPNDRFFAVRPEGSVSTLKIQRTERGDSAVYLCASSSRTGGPETQYFGPGTRLLVL.

V usage is TRBV5-6 and J usage is TRBJ1-6; possibly TRBD1 for D (5 bases). V lost 3 bases and J 7 bases, leaving 17 bases between the germline ends. Germline V gene data show CDR1 as SGHDT and CDR2 as YYEEEE. The CDR3 has 16 residues. The chain's CDR3 is CASSSGTQIPNSPLHF. The CDR3 coding sequence is TGTGCCAGCAGCTCCGGGACCCAAATACCCAATTCACCCCTCCACTTT. Supplemented by reference TRBV5-6 and TRBJ1-6, the full variable domain reads DAGVTQSPTHLIKTRGQQVTLRCSPKSGHDTVSWYQQALGQGPQFIFQYYEEEERQRGNFPDRFSGHQFPNYSSELNVNALLLGDSALYLCASSSGTQIPNSPLHFGNGTRLTVT.

The chain employs TRBV12-3 or TRBV12-4 and TRBJ2-2; no definite D call. Deletions cut 10 bases from V and 5 bases from J, with 8 bases between. The CDR3 length is 11 residues. Written as DNA, the CDR3 is TGTGCCAACCGCAGAACCGGGGAGCTGTTTTTT. The encoded protein is CANRRTGELFF.

This clonotype was seen a few times. This chain connects TRBV28 to TRBJ2-2; tentatively, D is TRBD2 (5 bases). CDR1 MDHEN and CDR2 SYDVKM come from the germline V gene. The CDR3 length is 16 residues. The V gene lost 7 bases and the J gene lost 4 bases, with 19 bases spanning the gap. The CDR3 is CASIPTTSPGTGELFF. The CDR3 DNA follows: TGTGCCAGCATTCCGACCACTAGTCCCGGCACCGGGGAGCTGTTTTTT.

CDR3 residues: CASSQGTGGTTNEKLFF. CDR3 DNA sequence: TGTGCCAGCAGCCAAGGGACAGGGGGCACAACTAATGAAAAACTGTTTTTT. The V call is TRBV7-9, the J call TRBJ1-4; 12 nucleotides match TRBD1. Trimming removed 5 bases from V and 0 bases from J; junction bases left unmatched: 4. The CDR3 is 17 residues long. Germline CDR1 SEHNR, CDR2 FQNEAQ (reference sequence).

V is TRBV20-1 and J is TRBJ1-5; D ambiguous. The CDR3 has 14 residues. Per germline, CDR1 DFQATT and CDR2 SNEGSKA (reference sequence). V lost 4 bases and J 3 bases, leaving 13 bases between the germline ends. The chain's CDR3 is CSATTGRDNQPQHF. CDR3 bases: TGCAGTGCTACTACCGGACGGGACAATCAGCCCCAGCATTTT.

The chain is built from TRBV7-8 and TRBJ2-1; D is possibly TRBD2 (5 bases). The CDR3 has 10 amino acids. CDR1 SGHVS and CDR2 FQNEAQ come from the germline V gene. The CDR3 region is CASGDNEQFF. DNA of the CDR3: TGTGCTTCCGGGGACAATGAGCAGTTCTTC.

In this sample, this clonotype turned up a few times. DNA of the CDR3: TGCAGCGTCCAGGGGGGGCACGGAAACATTCAGTACTTC. Translation: CSVQGGHGNIQYF. V and J are TRBV29-1 and TRBJ2-4; D could derive from TRBD1 or TRBD2 (7 bases each). The CDR3 has 13 residues. The V gene lost 6 bases and the J gene lost 6 bases, with 15 bases spanning the gap. Germline assignment: CDR1 SQVTM and CDR2 ANQGSEA.

This clonotype was counted only a few times. The chain employs TRBV7-9 and TRBJ2-5, with 7 bases aligning to TRBD1. Germline CDR1 reads SEHNR; CDR2 reads FQNEAQ (reference sequence). V shed 1 base, J shed 4 bases, and the junction held 3 bases outside the gene matches. This CDR3 spans 14 amino acids. For the CDR3, the DNA is TGTGCCAGCAGCTTAGTACAGGGGTTAGAGACCCAGTACTTC. Translated: CASSLVQGLETQYF.

This clonotype was recorded a few times. J is TRBJ2-3 and V is TRBV6-5; 9 nucleotides match TRBD2. V was pared by 0 bases and J by 4 bases, with 5 bases of the junction left unmatched. The CDR3 is 16 residues long. Germline-derived CDR1 and CDR2 are MNHEY and SVGAGI. CDR3 sequence (DNA): TGTGCCAGCAGTTACTCCGGCGGGGGGGAGGCAGATACGCAGTATTTT. Translating gives CASSYSGGGEADTQYF.

This clonotype was found a few times. The chain uses TRBV6-1 and TRBJ1-1, with a possible D match to TRBD1 (6 bases). CDR1 and CDR2 (germline): MNHNS, SASEGT. V was cut by 6 bases and J by 3 bases, with 23 bases left in between. This CDR3 region has 17 residues. The CDR3 sequence: CASRIGRSGVVDTEAFF. CDR3 DNA sequence: TGTGCCAGCAGAATCGGGAGGTCAGGGGTGGTTGACACTGAAGCTTTCTTT.